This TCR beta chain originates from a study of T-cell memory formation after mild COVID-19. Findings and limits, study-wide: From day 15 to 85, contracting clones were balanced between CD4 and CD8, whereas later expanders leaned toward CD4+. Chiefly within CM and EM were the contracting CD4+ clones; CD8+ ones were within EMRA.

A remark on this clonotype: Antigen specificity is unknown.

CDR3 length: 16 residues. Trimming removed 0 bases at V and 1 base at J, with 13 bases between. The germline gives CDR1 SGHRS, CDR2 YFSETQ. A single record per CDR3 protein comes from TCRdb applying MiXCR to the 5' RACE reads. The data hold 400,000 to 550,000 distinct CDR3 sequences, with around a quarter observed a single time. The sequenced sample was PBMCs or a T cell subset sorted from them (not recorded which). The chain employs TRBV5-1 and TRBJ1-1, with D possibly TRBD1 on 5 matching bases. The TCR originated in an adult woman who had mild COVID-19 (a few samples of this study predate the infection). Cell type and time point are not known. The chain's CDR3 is CASSLASGGKNTEAFF. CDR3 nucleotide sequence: TGCGCCAGCAGCTTGGCTAGCGGGGGAAAGAACACTGAAGCTTTCTTT. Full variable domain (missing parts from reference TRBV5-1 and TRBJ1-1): KAGVTQTPRYLIKTRGQQVTLSCSPISGHRSVSWYQQTPGQGLQFLFEYFSETQRNKGNFPGRFSGRQFSNSRSEMNVSTLELGDSALYLCASSLASGGKNTEAFFGQGTRLTVV.